The 14 T cell receptor beta chains below all came from one sample that was sequenced in a study of cytomegalovirus exposure and HLA in healthy donors. Use of 60 Vbeta and 13 Jbeta primers characterized the PCR. TCRdb keeps only in-frame clones here, not all; method: immunoSEQ multiplex PCR. In the table there are over 150,000 clones, 65% to 75% of which are singletons. The source material was PBMCs. The receptors here all came from a man aged 18-30 years in good health and CMV-seronegative.

About this clone itself: The identical CDR3 is also encoded by other nucleotide sequences in the sample. This chain links TRBV5-1 with TRBJ1-5; the D is unclear. This CDR3 is 14 amino acids long. V shed 0 bases and J shed 4 bases, with 8 bases lying between them. The germline V gene has CDR1 SGHRS and CDR2 YFSETQ. The CDR3 sequence: CASSLAGGNQPQHF. CDR3 nucleotide sequence: TGCGCCAGCAGCTTGGCCGGAGGGAATCAGCCCCAGCATTTT.

The chain carries TRBV7-9 and TRBJ1-1; weak D call: TRBD1 (5 bases). The length of the CDR3 is 13 residues. Deletions cut 7 bases from V and 4 bases from J, with 13 bases between. The germline gives CDR1 SEHNR, CDR2 FQNEAQ (reference sequence). The CDR3 spells CASTIQGGTEAFF. CDR3 nucleotides: TGTGCCAGCACGATCCAGGGCGGCACTGAAGCTTTCTTT.

In DNA form, the CDR3 reads TGTGCCAGCTCATGGGAGACTCAGATAGCTGAAGCTTTCTTT. Translation: CASSWETQIAEAFF. J is TRBJ1-1 and V is TRBV18; D is undetermined. Germline CDR1 and CDR2: KGHSH and LQKENI. The CDR3 contains 14 residues. Trimming removed 5 bases from V and 6 bases from J, with 16 bases in between.

This clone was counted between two and nine times. The chain is built from TRBV9 and TRBJ2-5; D is perhaps TRBD1 (5 bases). Germline V gene lookup returns CDR1 SGDLS and CDR2 YYNGEE. The CDR3 is made up of 14 amino acids. V was trimmed by 0 bases and J by 2 bases, leaving 8 bases between them. The CDR3 DNA sequence: TGTGCCAGCAGCGTAGGCAGGGCTCAAGAGACCCAGTACTTC. Translation gives CASSVGRAQETQYF.

The chain couples TRBV18 to TRBJ2-2; D is possibly TRBD2 (5 bases). The V and J ends lost 1 base and 5 bases respectively, with 8 bases between them. Germline CDR1 reads KGHSH; CDR2 reads LQKENI. This CDR3 comprises 14 residues. CDR3 in amino acids: CASSPRGQTGELFF. As DNA, the CDR3 is TGTGCCAGCTCACCACGCGGGCAGACCGGGGAGCTGTTTTTT.

The chain carries TRBV25-1 and TRBJ1-1, with a tentative D call TRBD1 (5 bases). CDR1 is MGHDK and CDR2 is SYGVNS in the germline V gene. Trimming left V 0 bases short and J 4 bases short, with 9 bases between. The CDR3 totals 14 residues. CDR3 nucleotide sequence: TGTGCCAGCAGTGAATACGTTCAGGGCACTGAAGCTTTCTTT. This translates into CASSEYVQGTEAFF.

V gene TRBV7-2 combines with J gene TRBJ1-2; 7 positions match TRBD1. Germline lookup yields CDR1 SGHTA and CDR2 FQGNSA. CDR3 size: 13 residues. The junction had 4 bases not matched to a gene; V was cut back by 1 base and J by 8 bases. The CDR3 is CASSLDPGGGYTF. CDR3 in DNA: TGTGCCAGCAGCTTAGATCCAGGGGGAGGCTACACCTTC.

The V gene is TRBV6-1, the J gene TRBJ1-1, with D perhaps TRBD1 (5 bases). The germline gives CDR1 MNHNS, CDR2 SASEGT. The CDR3 consists of 14 residues. V lost 3 bases to trimming and J lost 6 bases, with 14 bases between them. The CDR3 loop reads CASSEGGLAAEAFF. The CDR3 DNA sequence: TGTGCCAGCAGTGAGGGGGGTTTGGCGGCTGAAGCTTTCTTT.

This chain joins TRBV7-9 and TRBJ1-2, with a possible D match to TRBD1 (5 bases). The CDR3 covers 16 residues. From germline, CDR1 is SEHNR and CDR2 FQNEAQ (reference sequence). V dropped 0 bases and J dropped 4 bases, with 15 bases sitting between them. CDR3 sequence reads: CASSLAGVGPFYGYTF. In DNA form, the CDR3 reads TGTGCCAGCAGCTTAGCCGGTGTGGGGCCATTCTATGGCTACACCTTC.

This sequence joins TRBV7-2 and TRBJ1-1; weak D call: TRBD1 (6 bases). The CDR3 length is 13 residues. Trimming removed 5 bases at V and 3 bases at J, with 10 bases between. CDR1 is SGHTA, CDR2 FQGNSA, per germline. CDR3: CASSTQGDTEAFF. CDR3 nucleotides: TGTGCCAGCAGCACACAGGGAGACACTGAAGCTTTCTTT.

This clone was seen only once. The chain is built from TRBV13 and TRBJ2-5; D ambiguous. Germline V gene data show CDR1 as PRHDT and CDR2 as FYEKMQ (reference sequence). The CDR3 runs to 13 residues. The V end was cut by 5 bases, the J end by 0 bases, with 7 bases between. CDR3 DNA sequence: TGTGCCAGCAGCCCCGGAGACCAAGAGACCCAGTACTTC. Translation: CASSPGDQETQYF.

There are a few counts of this clone. This chain uses TRBV7-2 with TRBJ2-3; D unresolved. V was cut by 5 bases and J by 3 bases, with 9 bases left in between. The CDR3 runs 13 residues. In germline, CDR1 is SGHTA, CDR2 FQGNSA. CDR3 bases: TGTGCCAGCAGCCCCTACCTAACAGATACGCAGTATTTT. Translation gives CASSPYLTDTQYF.

The V gene is TRBV7-9, the J gene TRBJ2-2, with TRBD1 matching 10 bases. The CDR3 is 15 amino acids. Germline V gene data show CDR1 as SEHNR and CDR2 as FQNEAQ (reference sequence). The V and J ends lost 4 bases and 6 bases, in that order; junction bases with no gene match: 5. The CDR3 loop is CASSSRDRGAGELFF. CDR3 DNA: TGTGCCAGCAGCTCGAGGGACAGGGGAGCCGGGGAGCTGTTTTTT. The complete variable domain, with remaining parts taken from reference TRBV7-9 and TRBJ2-2, reads DTGVSQNPRHKITKRGQNVTFRCDPISEHNRLYWYRQTLGQGPEFLTYFQNEAQLEKSRLLSDRFSAERPKGSFSTLEIQRTEQGDSAMYLCASSSRDRGAGELFFGEGSRLTVL.

This chain uses TRBV5-1 with TRBJ2-5; 7 bases are shared with TRBD2. Germline V gene lookup returns CDR1 SGHRS and CDR2 YFSETQ. The CDR3 extends over 16 amino acids. Unmatched junction bases numbered 11, after V lost 4 bases and J lost 2 bases. CDR3 sequence reads: CASSPGTTTIQETQYF. CDR3 in DNA: TGCGCCAGCAGCCCGGGGACTACTACCATTCAAGAGACCCAGTACTTC.